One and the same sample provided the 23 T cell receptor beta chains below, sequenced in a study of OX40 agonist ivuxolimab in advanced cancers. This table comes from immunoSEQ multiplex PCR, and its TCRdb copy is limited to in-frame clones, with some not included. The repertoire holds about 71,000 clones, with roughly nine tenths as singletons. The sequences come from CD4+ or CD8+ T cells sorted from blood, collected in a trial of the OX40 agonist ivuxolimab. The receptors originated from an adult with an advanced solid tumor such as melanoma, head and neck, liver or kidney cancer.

CDR3 amino acids: CASSFQDQPQHF. The DNA for the CDR3 is TGTGCCAGCAGCTTCCAAGATCAGCCCCAGCATTTT. The chain couples TRBV7-8 to TRBJ1-5; D remains unclear. Per germline, CDR1 SGHVS and CDR2 FQNEAQ. V dropped 3 bases and J dropped 5 bases, with 5 bases sitting between them. This CDR3 contains 12 residues. The complete variable domain, with remaining parts taken from reference TRBV7-8 and TRBJ1-5, reads GAGVSQSPRYKVAKRGQDVALRCDPISGHVSLFWYQQALGQGPEFLTYFQNEAQLDKSGLPSDRFFAERPEGSVSTLKIQRTQQEDSAVYLCASSFQDQPQHFGDGTRLSIL.

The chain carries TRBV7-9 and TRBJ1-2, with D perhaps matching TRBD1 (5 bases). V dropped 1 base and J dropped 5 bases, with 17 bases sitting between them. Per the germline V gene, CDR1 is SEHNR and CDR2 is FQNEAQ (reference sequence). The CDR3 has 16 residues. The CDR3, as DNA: TGTGCCAGCAGCTTAGATGGGGGGGACTACTCGTATGGCTACACCTTC. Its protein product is CASSLDGGDYSYGYTF.

The CDR3 loop reads CASSPEGFSYEQYF. For the CDR3, the DNA is TGTGCCAGCAGCCCGGAGGGGTTTTCCTACGAGCAGTACTTC. The V and J genes are TRBV5-4 and TRBJ2-7; D is possibly TRBD2 (6 bases). Trimming left V 4 bases short and J 1 base short, with 12 bases between. The CDR3 is 14 amino acids. Germline CDR1 SGHNT, CDR2 YYREEE (reference sequence).

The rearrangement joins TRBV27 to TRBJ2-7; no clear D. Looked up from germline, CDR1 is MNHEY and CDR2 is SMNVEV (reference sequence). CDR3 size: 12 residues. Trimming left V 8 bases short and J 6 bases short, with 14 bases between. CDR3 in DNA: TGTGCCAGCGGACCTCCAACAGTCGAGCAGTACTTC. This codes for CASGPPTVEQYF.

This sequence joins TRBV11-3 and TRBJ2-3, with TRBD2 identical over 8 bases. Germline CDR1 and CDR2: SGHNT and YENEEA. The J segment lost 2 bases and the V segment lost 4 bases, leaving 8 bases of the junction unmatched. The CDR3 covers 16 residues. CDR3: CASSSSSGTYTDTQYF. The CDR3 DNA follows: TGTGCCAGCAGCTCCAGTAGCGGGACTTACACAGATACGCAGTATTTT. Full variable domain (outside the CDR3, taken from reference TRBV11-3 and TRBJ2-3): EAGVVQSPRYKIIEKKQPVAFWCNPISGHNTLYWYLQNLGQGPELLIRYENEEAVDDSQLPKDRFSAERLKGVDSTLKIQPAELGDSAVYLCASSSSSGTYTDTQYFGPGTRLTVL.

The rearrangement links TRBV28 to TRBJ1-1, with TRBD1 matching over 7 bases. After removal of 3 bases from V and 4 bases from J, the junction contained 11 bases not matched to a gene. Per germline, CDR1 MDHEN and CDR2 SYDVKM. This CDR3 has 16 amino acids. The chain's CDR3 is CASSFSPRQGITEAFF. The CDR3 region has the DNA TGTGCCAGCAGTTTTTCCCCTCGACAGGGAATCACTGAAGCTTTCTTT.

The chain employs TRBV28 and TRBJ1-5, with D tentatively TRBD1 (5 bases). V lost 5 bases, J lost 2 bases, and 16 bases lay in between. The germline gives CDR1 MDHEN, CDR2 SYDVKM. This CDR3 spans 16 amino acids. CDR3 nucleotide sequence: TGTGCCAGCAGTACCTACCACGGCAGGGGCAATCAGCCCCAGCATTTT. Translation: CASSTYHGRGNQPQHF. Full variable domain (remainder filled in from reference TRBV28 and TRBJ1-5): DVKVTQSSRYLVKRTGEKVFLECVQDMDHENMFWYRQDPGLGLRLIYFSYDVKMKEKGDIPEGYSVSREKKERFSLILESASTNQTSMYLCASSTYHGRGNQPQHFGDGTRLSIL.

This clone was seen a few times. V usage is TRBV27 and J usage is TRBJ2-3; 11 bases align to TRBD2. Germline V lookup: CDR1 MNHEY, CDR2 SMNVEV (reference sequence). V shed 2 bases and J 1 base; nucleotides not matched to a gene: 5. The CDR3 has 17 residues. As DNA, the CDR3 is TGTGCCAGCAGTTTAGGGACTAGCGGCAGTCGCACAGATACGCAGTATTTT. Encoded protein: CASSLGTSGSRTDTQYF.

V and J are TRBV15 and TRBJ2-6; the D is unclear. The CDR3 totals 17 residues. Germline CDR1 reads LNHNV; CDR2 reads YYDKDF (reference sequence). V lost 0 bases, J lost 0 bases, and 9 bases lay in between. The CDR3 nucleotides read TGTGCCACCAGCAGAGAGGGGTTCTACTCTGGGGCCAACGTCCTGACTTTC. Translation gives CATSREGFYSGANVLTF.

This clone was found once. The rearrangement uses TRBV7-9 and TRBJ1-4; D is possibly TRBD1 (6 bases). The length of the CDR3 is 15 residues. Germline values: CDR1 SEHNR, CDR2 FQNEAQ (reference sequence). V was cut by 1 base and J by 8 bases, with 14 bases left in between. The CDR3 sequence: CASSLVGAGEEKLFF. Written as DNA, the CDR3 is TGTGCCAGCAGCTTAGTGGGGGCAGGCGAAGAAAAACTGTTTTTT.

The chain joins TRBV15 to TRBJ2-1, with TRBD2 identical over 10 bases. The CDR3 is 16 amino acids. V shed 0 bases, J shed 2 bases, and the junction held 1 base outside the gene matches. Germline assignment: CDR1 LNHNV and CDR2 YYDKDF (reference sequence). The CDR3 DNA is TGTGCCACCAGCAGAGACCTAGCGGGGGCCTACAATGAGCAGTTCTTC. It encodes CATSRDLAGAYNEQFF.

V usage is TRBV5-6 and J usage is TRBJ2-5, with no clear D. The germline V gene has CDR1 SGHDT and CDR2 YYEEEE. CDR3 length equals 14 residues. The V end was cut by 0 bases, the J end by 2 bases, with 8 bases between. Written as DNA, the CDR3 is TGTGCCAGCAGCTTGGCTGGGGAACAAGAGACCCAGTACTTC. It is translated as CASSLAGEQETQYF.

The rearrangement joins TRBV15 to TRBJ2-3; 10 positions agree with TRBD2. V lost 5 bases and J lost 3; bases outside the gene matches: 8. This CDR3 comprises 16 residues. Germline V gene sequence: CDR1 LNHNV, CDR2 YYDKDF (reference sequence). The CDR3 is CATSYTAGGATDTQYF. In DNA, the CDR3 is TGTGCCACCAGCTACACAGCGGGAGGGGCGACAGATACGCAGTATTTT.

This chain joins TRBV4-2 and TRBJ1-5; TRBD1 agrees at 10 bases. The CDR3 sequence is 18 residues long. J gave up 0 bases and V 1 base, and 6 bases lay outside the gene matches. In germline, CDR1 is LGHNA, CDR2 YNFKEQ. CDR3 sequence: CASSQVVTGGPSNQPQHF. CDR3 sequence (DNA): TGTGCCAGCAGCCAAGTTGTGACAGGGGGCCCTAGCAATCAGCCCCAGCATTTT.

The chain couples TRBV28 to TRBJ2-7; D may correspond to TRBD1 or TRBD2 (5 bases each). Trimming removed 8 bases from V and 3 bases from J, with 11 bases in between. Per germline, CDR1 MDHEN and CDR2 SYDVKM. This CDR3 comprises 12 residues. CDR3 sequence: CASARGSYEQYF. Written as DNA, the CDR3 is TGTGCCAGCGCCCGGGGCAGCTACGAGCAGTACTTC.

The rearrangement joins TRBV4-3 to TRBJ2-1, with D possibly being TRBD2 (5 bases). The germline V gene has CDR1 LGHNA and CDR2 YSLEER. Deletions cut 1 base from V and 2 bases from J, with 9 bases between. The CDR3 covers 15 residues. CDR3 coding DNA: TGCGCCAGCAGCCAAGCGGGATCGGCCTACAATGAGCAGTTCTTC. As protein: CASSQAGSAYNEQFF.

Here the CDR3 DNA reads TGCGCCAGCAGCTCCGGGACAGGGGGCGATACCCCTGAAGCTTTCTTT. This encodes CASSSGTGGDTPEAFF. This chain uses TRBV10-2 with TRBJ1-1; 12 nucleotides match TRBD1. Germline V gene data show CDR1 as WSHSY and CDR2 as SAAADI. The J segment lost 6 bases and the V segment lost 6 bases, leaving 11 bases of the junction unmatched. The CDR3 totals 16 residues.

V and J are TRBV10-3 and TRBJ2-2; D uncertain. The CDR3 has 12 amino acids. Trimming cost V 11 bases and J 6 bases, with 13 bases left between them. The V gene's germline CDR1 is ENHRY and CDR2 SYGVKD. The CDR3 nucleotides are TGTGCCTCTATGGACCAGGCCGGGGAGCTGTTTTTT. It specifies CASMDQAGELFF.

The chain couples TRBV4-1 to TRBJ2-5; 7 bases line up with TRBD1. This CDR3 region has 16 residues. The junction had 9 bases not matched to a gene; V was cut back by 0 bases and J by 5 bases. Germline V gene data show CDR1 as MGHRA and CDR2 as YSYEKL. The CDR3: CASSQEWSNRGETQYF. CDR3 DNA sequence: TGCGCCAGCAGCCAAGAGTGGTCCAACAGGGGCGAGACCCAGTACTTC.

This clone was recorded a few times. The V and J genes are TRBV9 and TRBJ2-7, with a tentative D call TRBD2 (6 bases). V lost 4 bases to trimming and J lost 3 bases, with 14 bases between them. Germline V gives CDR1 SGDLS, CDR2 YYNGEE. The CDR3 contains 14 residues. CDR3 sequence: CASSPRGGNYEQYF. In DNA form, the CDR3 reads TGTGCCAGCAGCCCGAGGGGCGGGAACTACGAGCAGTACTTC.

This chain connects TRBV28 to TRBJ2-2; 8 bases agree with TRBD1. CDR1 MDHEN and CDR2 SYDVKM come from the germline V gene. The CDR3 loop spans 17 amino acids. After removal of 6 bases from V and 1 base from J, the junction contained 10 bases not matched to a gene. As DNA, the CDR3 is TGTGCCAGCAGCCGAGACAGGGGAAAAGAGAACACCGGGGAGCTGTTTTTT. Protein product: CASSRDRGKENTGELFF. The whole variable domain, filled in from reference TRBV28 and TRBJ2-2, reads DVKVTQSSRYLVKRTGEKVFLECVQDMDHENMFWYRQDPGLGLRLIYFSYDVKMKEKGDIPEGYSVSREKKERFSLILESASTNQTSMYLCASSRDRGKENTGELFFGEGSRLTVL.

This CDR3 reads CASSAGRGPEAFF. CDR3 nucleotide sequence: TGTGCCAGCAGCGCGGGGAGGGGGCCTGAAGCTTTCTTT. The chain couples TRBV5-6 to TRBJ1-1, with TRBD1 identical over 7 bases. Germline V lookup: CDR1 SGHDT, CDR2 YYEEEE. The CDR3 contains 13 residues. With V trimmed by 4 bases and J by 6 bases, 6 bases remained unmatched.

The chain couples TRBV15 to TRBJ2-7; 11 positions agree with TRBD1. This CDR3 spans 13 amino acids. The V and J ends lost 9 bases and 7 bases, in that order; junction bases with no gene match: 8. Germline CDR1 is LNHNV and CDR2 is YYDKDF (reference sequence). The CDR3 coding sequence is TGTGCCACAGCCCGGGACAGGGGGTGGGAGCAGTACTTC. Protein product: CATARDRGWEQYF.